This TCR beta chain is drawn from a study of blood T cell repertoires in COVID-19. Sequencing was performed with immunoSEQ multiplex PCR; in TCRdb, only in-frame clones are kept and a portion is missing. The repertoire holds 310,000 or so clones, around 86% seen once, with around 1.2% in the top ten. This CDR3 region has 16 residues. Germline-derived CDR1 and CDR2 are MNHEY and SVGEGT. V shed 5 bases and J 3 bases; nucleotides not matched to a gene: 13. The rearrangement links TRBV6-2 or TRBV6-3 to TRBJ2-7; 7 bases fit TRBD2. This TCR was recovered from a man in his 70s with acute or convalescent COVID-19. Sequencing input: peripheral blood. The CDR3 loop reads CASSPTLAETDYEQYF. DNA for the CDR3: TGTGCCAGCAGTCCCACCCTAGCGGAGACAGACTACGAGCAGTACTTC.